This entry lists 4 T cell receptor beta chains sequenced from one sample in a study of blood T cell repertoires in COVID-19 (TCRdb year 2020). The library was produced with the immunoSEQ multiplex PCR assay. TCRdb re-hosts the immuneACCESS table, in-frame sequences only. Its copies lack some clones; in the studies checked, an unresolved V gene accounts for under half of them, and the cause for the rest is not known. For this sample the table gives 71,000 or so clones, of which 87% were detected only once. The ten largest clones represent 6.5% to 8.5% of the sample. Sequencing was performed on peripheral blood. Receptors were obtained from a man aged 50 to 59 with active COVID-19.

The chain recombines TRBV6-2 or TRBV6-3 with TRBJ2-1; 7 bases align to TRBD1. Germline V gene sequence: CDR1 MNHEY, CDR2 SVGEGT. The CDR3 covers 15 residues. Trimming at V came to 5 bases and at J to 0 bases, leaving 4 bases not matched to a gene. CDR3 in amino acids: CASSTDRSSYNEQFF. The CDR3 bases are TGTGCCAGCAGTACGGACAGGAGCTCCTACAATGAGCAGTTCTTC.

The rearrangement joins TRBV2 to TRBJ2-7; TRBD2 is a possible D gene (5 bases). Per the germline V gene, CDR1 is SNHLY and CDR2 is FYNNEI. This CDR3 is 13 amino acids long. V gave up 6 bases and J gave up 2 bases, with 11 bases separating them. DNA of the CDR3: TGTGCCAGCAGGGGAGTAGCTGCCTACGAGCAGTACTTC. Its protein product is CASRGVAAYEQYF.

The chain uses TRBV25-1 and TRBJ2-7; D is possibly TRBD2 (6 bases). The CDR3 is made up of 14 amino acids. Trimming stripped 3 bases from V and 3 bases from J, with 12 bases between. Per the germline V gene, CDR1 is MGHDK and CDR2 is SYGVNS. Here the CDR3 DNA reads TGTGCCAGCAGTGAGGTGGGGGGTCACTACGAGCAGTACTTC. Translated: CASSEVGGHYEQYF.

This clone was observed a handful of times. CDR3 region: CASSRVGAGTNTGELFF. CDR3 in DNA: TGTGCCAGCAGCCGAGTGGGAGCGGGGACGAACACCGGGGAGCTGTTTTTT. The chain combines TRBV14 with TRBJ2-2; TRBD2 matches 7 bases. Germline CDR1 SGHDN, CDR2 FVKESK. The CDR3 consists of 17 residues. After removal of 4 bases from V and 0 bases from J, the junction contained 8 bases not matched to a gene.